This passage covers 15 T cell receptor beta chains from one sample sequenced in a study of regulatory T cells in long-lasting Graves disease. Time point of the sample: newly diagnosed GD, antithyroid drugs for less than 3 months. Following extraction of RNA from PBMCs, that RNA was used to make the TCR library. The TCR beta library used iRepertoire HTBI primers with Arm-PCR amplification of CDR3. TCRdb passed the multiplex PCR reads through MiXCR, listing each CDR3 protein once. The sample lists approximately 440,000 distinct CDR3 sequences, roughly 17% seen once, with 12% in the top ten. The same data also went into a second study, on T cells in Graves' hyperthyroidism and ophthalmopathy.

The specimen was peripheral blood mononuclear cells (PBMCs), collected at new diagnosis, from a patient treated with antithyroid drugs. These receptors all come from a man aged 40-55 years with Graves disease.

In its sample, this clonotype was seen many times. V gene TRBV30 combines with J gene TRBJ1-1, with 8 positions matching TRBD1. The CDR3 length is 13 residues. V was pared by 2 bases and J by 3 bases, with 2 bases of the junction left unmatched. CDR1 is GTSNPN, CDR2 SVGIG, per germline (reference sequence). CDR3 sequence: CAWSLTGDTEAFF. DNA for the CDR3: TGTGCCTGGAGTTTGACAGGGGACACTGAAGCTTTCTTT.

The chain has TRBV20-1 and TRBJ2-5; D is uncertain. Trimming pared 3 bases from V and 4 bases from J, leaving 15 bases between. This CDR3 has 14 residues. Germline CDR1 DFQATT, CDR2 SNEGSKA (reference sequence). The CDR3 here is CSASDVGSRETQYF. DNA of the CDR3: TGCAGTGCTAGTGATGTGGGGTCTAGAGAGACCCAGTACTTC.

Concerning this clonotype: Since a much larger clone is just one base distant, this may be a read error. The DNA for the CDR3 is TGTGCCGCCAGCAGAGAGAAAGGGTCCGTCTACGAGCAGTACTTC. Amino acid sequence: CAASREKGSVYEQYF. The rearrangement links TRBV15 to TRBJ2-3; D not resolved. The end of the DNA is better explained by TRBJ2-7, so the J call may be wrong. The CDR3 sequence is 15 residues long. From germline, CDR1 is LNHNV and CDR2 YYDKDF (reference sequence).

There are a few counts of this clonotype. This sequence joins TRBV12-3 or TRBV12-4 and TRBJ2-5; 10 nucleotides agree with TRBD1. This CDR3 is 15 amino acids long. The ends lost 7 bases at V and 5 bases at J; junction bases unmatched: 10. CDR3 nucleotide sequence: TGTGCCAGCACCTGGACAGGGGGTTCTGTGGAGACCCAGTACTTC. As protein: CASTWTGGSVETQYF.

Here the CDR3 reads CASSLDGQGSTGELFF. CDR3 nucleotides: TGTGCCAGCAGCTTGGACGGACAGGGAAGCACCGGGGAGCTGTTTTTT. V and J are TRBV5-6 and TRBJ2-2, with 8 positions matching TRBD1. From germline, CDR1 is SGHDT and CDR2 YYEEEE. CDR3 length: 16 amino acids. V was pared by 0 bases and J by 4 bases, with 5 bases of the junction left unmatched.

Ten or more counts support this clonotype. The genes are TRBV7-9 and TRBJ2-1, with 7 bases that match TRBD2. CDR1 is SEHNR and CDR2 is FQNEAQ in the germline V gene (reference sequence). The CDR3 has 14 residues. J gave up 6 bases and V 3 bases, and 5 bases lay outside the gene matches. The CDR3 sequence: CASSLAGAFNEQFF. For the CDR3, the DNA is TGTGCCAGCAGCTTGGCGGGAGCGTTCAATGAGCAGTTCTTC.

To note about this clonotype: This could be a read error, since a much larger clone is one nucleotide away. The rearrangement uses TRBV5-5 and TRBJ2-4; the match to TRBD1 covers 9 bases. The CDR3 runs to 13 residues. Germline CDR1 and CDR2: SGHKS and YYEKEE (reference sequence). Trimming removed 3 bases from V and 6 bases from J; junction bases left unmatched: 1. This chain's CDR3 is CASSWGQGNIQYF. The CDR3, as DNA: TGTGCCAGCAGCTGGGGACAGGGAAACATTCAGTACTTC.

This clonotype has at least ten counts. V usage is TRBV18 and J usage is TRBJ2-2; D gene unclear. Deletions cut 8 bases from V and 0 bases from J, with 10 bases between. This CDR3 comprises 14 residues. Germline values: CDR1 KGHSH, CDR2 LQKENI. The CDR3 is CASSPGPNTGELFF. Here the CDR3 DNA reads TGTGCCAGCAGTCCAGGTCCGAACACCGGGGAGCTGTTTTTT.

This clonotype was seen at least ten times. The chain carries TRBV27 and TRBJ2-6, with D maybe TRBD1 (6 bases). Germline V gene lookup returns CDR1 MNHEY and CDR2 SMNVEV (reference sequence). This CDR3 spans 17 amino acids. V shed 5 bases and J shed 1 base, with 15 bases lying between them. CDR3 protein: CASSGVARGSGANVLTF. CDR3 in DNA: TGTGCCAGCAGTGGGGTGGCTAGGGGGTCTGGGGCCAACGTCCTGACTTTC. Full variable domain (rest looked up from reference TRBV27 and TRBJ2-6): EAQVTQNPRYLITVTGKKLTVTCSQNMNHEYMSWYRQDPGLGLRQIYYSMNVEVTDKGDVPEGYKVSRKEKRNFPLILESPSPNQTSLYFCASSGVARGSGANVLTFGAGSRLTVL.

Notes on this clonotype: A far larger clone is a single base away, which makes a read error likely. The chain links TRBV9 to TRBJ2-7; 12 nucleotides align to TRBD2. The CDR3 covers 16 residues. In germline, CDR1 is SGDLS, CDR2 YYNGEE. CDR3: CASRARLAGVRNGQHF. The DNA of the CDR3 is TGTGCCAGCAGGGCACGACTAGCGGGAGTACGTAACGGGCAGCACTTC.

This clonotype was counted between two and nine times. The chain combines TRBV7-3 with TRBJ1-1; D may be TRBD1 (6 bases). The CDR3 spans 18 residues. The V end was cut by 5 bases, the J end by 2 bases, with 24 bases between. Germline V gene lookup returns CDR1 SGHTA and CDR2 FQGTGA. CDR3 loop: CASSREKSGGHPNTEAFF. For the CDR3, the DNA is TGTGCCAGCAGCCGTGAAAAGAGTGGGGGCCATCCCAACACTGAAGCTTTCTTT.

This clonotype was seen only a few times. The chain combines TRBV4-1 with TRBJ2-7; 10 bases line up with TRBD2. V gave up 3 bases and J gave up 0 bases; unmatched junction bases: 5. The germline gives CDR1 MGHRA, CDR2 YSYEKL. This CDR3 contains 16 residues. CDR3: CASSQLLAGNSYEQYF. In DNA form, the CDR3 reads TGCGCCAGCAGCCAGCTACTAGCGGGAAACTCCTACGAGCAGTACTTC.

The chain joins TRBV6-2 or TRBV6-3 to TRBJ2-5; TRBD1 aligns across 11 bases. Looked up from germline, CDR1 is MNHEY and CDR2 is SVGEGT. CDR3 length: 15 residues. J lost 7 bases, V lost 6 bases, and 10 bases had no gene match. Here the CDR3 reads CASSTGTGGMGTQYF. The CDR3 DNA follows: TGTGCCAGCAGCACCGGGACAGGGGGAATGGGGACCCAGTACTTC.

The gene calls are TRBV2 and TRBJ1-1; D is unresolved. Germline CDR1 reads SNHLY; CDR2 reads FYNNEI. V was cut by 11 bases and J by 2 bases, with 12 bases left in between. The CDR3 length is 12 residues. The CDR3 DNA follows: TGTGCCCTCCACGACAAAAACACTGAAGCTTTCTTT. Protein product: CALHDKNTEAFF.

The chain is built from TRBV7-8 and TRBJ1-1; tentative D call: TRBD1 (5 bases). V was pared by 0 bases and J by 7 bases, with 12 bases between. CDR3 length: 14 residues. Germline assignment: CDR1 SGHVS and CDR2 FQNEAQ. The CDR3 protein is CASSLAEGRGEAFF. DNA of the CDR3: TGTGCCAGCAGCTTAGCGGAGGGAAGGGGTGAAGCTTTCTTT.